One and the same sample provided the 5 T cell receptor beta chains below, sequenced in a study of cytomegalovirus exposure and HLA in healthy donors. The PCR was carried out with 60 Vbeta primers and 13 Jbeta primers. The table came from immunoSEQ multiplex PCR; TCRdb's copy has only in-frame clones and leaves some out. This sample carries about 210,000 clones, approximately 82% of them seen once, and the ten largest clones take approximately 10%. The sample taken for sequencing was PBMCs. The origin of the receptors is a woman aged 45-59 years in good health and CMV-seropositive.

This rearrangement joins TRBV5-1 to TRBJ2-1; 9 nucleotides match TRBD1. Germline V gene lookup returns CDR1 SGHRS and CDR2 YFSETQ. V lost 0 bases to trimming and J lost 5 bases; unmatched junction nucleotides: 6. This CDR3 contains 16 residues. The CDR3 here is CASSLALGDRDNEQFF. The CDR3, as DNA: TGCGCCAGCAGCTTGGCCCTAGGGGACAGGGACAATGAGCAGTTCTTC.

The chain has TRBV11-1 and TRBJ2-7; tentative D call: TRBD2 (5 bases). Trimming stripped 4 bases from V and 6 bases from J, with 13 bases between. Germline CDR1 SGHAT, CDR2 FQDESV (reference sequence). The CDR3 has 13 residues. The CDR3 DNA sequence: TGTGCCAGCAGCTCCCTGACCGGAGGCGAGCAGTACTTC. This gives the protein CASSSLTGGEQYF. Looking up the rest from reference TRBV11-1 and TRBJ2-7 gives the full variable domain: EAEVAQSPRYKITEKSQAVAFWCDPISGHATLYWYRQILGQGPELLVQFQDESVVDDSQLPKDRFSAERLKGVDSTLKIQPAELGDSAMYLCASSSLTGGEQYFGPGTRLTVT.

The rearrangement links TRBV27 to TRBJ2-7; D unresolved. The length of the CDR3 is 13 residues. V shed 4 bases and J shed 6 bases, with 13 bases lying between them. CDR1 and CDR2 (germline): MNHEY, SMNVEV (reference sequence). DNA of the CDR3: TGTGCCAGCAGTTCACTTAGAGTGCGCGAGCAGTACTTC. Its protein product is CASSSLRVREQYF.

This chain uses TRBV7-6 with TRBJ1-1; D ambiguous. The V gene lost 1 base and the J gene lost 3 bases, with 12 bases spanning the gap. The germline gives CDR1 SGHVS, CDR2 FNYEAQ. The CDR3 sequence is 15 residues long. The CDR3 here is CASSLGLGGDTEAFF. The CDR3 DNA reads as TGTGCCAGCAGCTTAGGGCTCGGCGGAGACACTGAAGCTTTCTTT.

V gene TRBV19 combines with J gene TRBJ1-5; D uncertain. V was trimmed by 3 bases and J by 4 bases, leaving 10 bases between them. This CDR3 is 14 amino acids long. Per germline, CDR1 LNHDA and CDR2 SQIVND (reference sequence). CDR3 in DNA: TGTGCCAGTAGTATGGCCGCCCCTAATCAGCCCCAGCATTTT. It yields the protein CASSMAAPNQPQHF. Looking up the rest from reference TRBV19 and TRBJ1-5 gives the full variable domain: DGGITQSPKYLFRKEGQNVTLSCEQNLNHDAMYWYRQDPGQGLRLIYYSQIVNDFQKGDIAEGYSVSREKKESFPLTVTSAQKNPTAFYLCASSMAAPNQPQHFGDGTRLSIL.